In its sample, the clone carrying this T cell receptor beta chain was seen once. Produced via immunoSEQ multiplex PCR; TCRdb's table is partial and in-frame only. There are more than 150,000 clones in the sample; 81% occur only once, and 12% lies in the top ten. The CDR3 is made up of 17 amino acids. V was shortened by 1 base and J by 1 base, with 16 bases between the two germline ends. Germline V gene lookup returns CDR1 LGHNA and CDR2 YNFKEQ. These data belong to a study of blood T cell repertoires in COVID-19. The wider study: Acute-phase and convalescent COVID-19 samples originated in the United States, Italy and Spain. T cells, B-cell-depleted T cells, or PBMCs supplied cDNA or gDNA.

The chain recombines TRBV4-2 with TRBJ1-2; a possible D gene is TRBD1 (5 bases). This receptor was identified in a woman of 80 years or more with COVID-19, enrolled during active disease. The sample taken for sequencing was peripheral blood. Here the CDR3 reads CASSQGFPARDNYGYTF. The CDR3 DNA reads as TGTGCCAGCAGCCAAGGTTTCCCGGCCAGGGATAACTATGGCTACACCTTC.